One and the same sample provided the 29 T cell receptor beta chains below, sequenced in a study of identical twins. From the 5' RACE reads, TCRdb called clonotypes with MiXCR, one entry per CDR3 protein. The sample includes roughly 710,000 distinct CDR3 sequences, 5.5% to 7.5% seen only once; the top ten take roughly 2%. Material: naive T cells sorted from blood. These receptors were obtained from a man younger than 35 in good health.

This clonotype came up many times. V and J are TRBV27 and TRBJ2-3; D may be TRBD2 (6 bases). V lost 6 bases to trimming and J lost 2 bases, with 12 bases between them. This CDR3 is 14 amino acids long. Germline V lookup: CDR1 MNHEY, CDR2 SMNVEV (reference sequence). The CDR3 region is CASRLAETTDTQYF. CDR3 sequence (DNA): TGTGCCAGCAGATTAGCGGAGACCACAGATACGCAGTATTTT.

The V call is TRBV5-1, the J call TRBJ2-5, with D perhaps matching TRBD2 (5 bases). The V gene's germline CDR1 is SGHRS and CDR2 YFSETQ. This CDR3 has 14 residues. V gave up 0 bases and J gave up 3 bases, with 9 bases separating them. The CDR3 DNA reads TGCGCCAGCAGCTTGGTGGGAGTAAAAGAGACCCAGTACTTC. Protein product: CASSLVGVKETQYF.

The V gene is TRBV5-1, the J gene TRBJ2-6; the match to TRBD2 covers 9 bases. Germline V gene lookup returns CDR1 SGHRS and CDR2 YFSETQ. V lost 0 bases to trimming and J lost 0 bases; unmatched junction nucleotides: 7. CDR3 size: 19 residues. The CDR3 loop is CASSLDPLRGGSGANVLTF. The CDR3 nucleotides are TGCGCCAGCAGCTTGGATCCCCTGCGGGGGGGCTCTGGGGCCAACGTCCTGACTTTC.

At least ten counts were recorded for this clonotype. This chain joins TRBV12-3 or TRBV12-4 and TRBJ2-7; D is uncertain. The CDR3 consists of 13 residues. V lost 8 bases to trimming and J lost 6 bases, with 17 bases between them. The CDR3 spells CASGKGDPGEQYF. Here the CDR3 DNA reads TGTGCCAGCGGTAAGGGTGACCCGGGCGAGCAGTACTTC.

The table lists this clonotype with many counts. The chain has TRBV20-1 and TRBJ2-5; D gene unclear. Trimming took 2 bases from V and 3 from J, leaving 10 bases between them. The CDR3 loop spans 13 amino acids. Germline lookup yields CDR1 DFQATT and CDR2 SNEGSKA (reference sequence). The CDR3 reads CSARLVQEETQYF. The CDR3 region has the DNA TGCAGTGCTAGACTGGTCCAAGAAGAGACCCAGTACTTC.

This clonotype was recorded at least ten times. The CDR3 bases are TGTGCCAGCAGCACAGTGGTGGGCAGCTACAATGAGCAGTTCTTC. Its protein product is CASSTVVGSYNEQFF. The chain is built from TRBV14 and TRBJ2-1, with D hard to call. Germline-derived CDR1 and CDR2 are SGHDN and FVKESK. The germline V and J ends were trimmed by 5 bases and 3 bases, with 14 bases remaining between them. The CDR3 is made up of 15 amino acids.

This clonotype has at least ten counts. This CDR3 is CASSPGVRETQYF. The CDR3 nucleotides are TGTGCCAGCAGCCCGGGAGTACGGGAGACCCAGTACTTC. The chain couples TRBV7-2 to TRBJ2-5; D might be TRBD2 (6 bases). V was shortened by 5 bases and J by 5 bases, with 12 bases between the two germline ends. The CDR3 loop spans 13 amino acids. Per germline, CDR1 SGHTA and CDR2 FQGNSA.

Many counts were recorded for this clonotype. The chain links TRBV4-2 to TRBJ2-5; 13 bases match TRBD2. This CDR3 is built from 18 residues. Germline CDR1 and CDR2: LGHNA and YNFKEQ. Unmatched junction bases numbered 9, after V lost 1 base and J lost 4 bases. The CDR3 protein is CASSQVGTSGNDLETQYF. CDR3 DNA: TGTGCCAGCAGCCAAGTCGGGACTAGCGGGAATGATTTAGAGACCCAGTACTTC.

This clonotype was found many times. This chain joins TRBV5-5 and TRBJ1-5; 8 positions match TRBD1. V was pared by 0 bases and J by 2 bases, with 7 bases of the junction left unmatched. The germline V gene encodes CDR1 SGHKS and CDR2 YYEKEE (reference sequence). The CDR3 has 17 residues. CDR3 protein: CASSLVSRGQGNQPQHF. CDR3 coding DNA: TGTGCCAGCAGCTTGGTTTCGAGGGGACAGGGCAATCAGCCCCAGCATTTT.

This clonotype was detected ten times or more. V and J are TRBV15 and TRBJ2-7, with TRBD1 matching 8 bases. In germline, CDR1 is LNHNV, CDR2 YYDKDF (reference sequence). V trimming: 0 bases; J trimming: 4 bases; junction bases outside the gene matches: 11. CDR3 size: 17 residues. CDR3 region: CATSRDLTPRGLYEQYF. DNA of the CDR3: TGTGCCACCAGCAGAGATCTCACTCCCAGGGGGCTGTACGAGCAGTACTTC.

This clonotype has a count of ten or more. The chain is built from TRBV15 and TRBJ1-6, with D maybe TRBD1 (5 bases). Germline CDR1 reads LNHNV; CDR2 reads YYDKDF (reference sequence). The CDR3 has 13 amino acids. V was shortened by 5 bases and J by 5 bases, with 7 bases between the two germline ends. CDR3 in amino acids: CATSPRDNSPLHF. CDR3 nucleotide sequence: TGTGCCACCAGCCCCAGGGATAATTCACCCCTCCACTTT.

This clonotype was detected many times. This rearrangement joins TRBV15 to TRBJ1-2, with 9 bases identical to TRBD1. Unmatched junction bases numbered 6, after V lost 1 base and J lost 6 bases. CDR3 length: 15 residues. Germline V CDR1 and CDR2: LNHNV, YYDKDF (reference sequence). This CDR3 reads CATSRARTGVHGYTF. CDR3 nucleotide sequence: TGTGCCACCAGCAGAGCAAGGACAGGGGTTCATGGCTACACCTTC.

This clonotype was seen at least ten times. The rearrangement joins TRBV12-3 or TRBV12-4 to TRBJ2-2; 7 nucleotides agree with TRBD2. This CDR3 is built from 15 residues. Trimming at V came to 6 bases and at J to 5 bases, leaving 9 bases not matched to a gene. CDR3 sequence reads: CASRSGLPRTGELFF. The CDR3 DNA reads TGTGCCAGCAGATCGGGACTACCGAGAACCGGGGAGCTGTTTTTT.

This clonotype was picked up many times. The chain joins TRBV27 to TRBJ1-3, with a possible D match to TRBD1 (6 bases). CDR1 and CDR2 (germline): MNHEY, SMNVEV (reference sequence). The V end was cut by 6 bases, the J end by 1 base, with 13 bases between. The CDR3 is 15 amino acids. The CDR3 DNA reads TGTGCCAGCAGACCAGGGGTGCGATCTGGAAACACCATATATTTT. It is translated as CASRPGVRSGNTIYF.

This clonotype was seen ten or more times. The rearrangement links TRBV20-1 to TRBJ2-5, with D hard to call. The ends were cut back, 0 bases at V and 7 bases at J, with 12 bases in the middle. The CDR3 extends over 13 amino acids. Per germline, CDR1 DFQATT and CDR2 SNEGSKA (reference sequence). The CDR3 DNA reads TGCAGTGCTAGAGATGGAATGATGGGGACCCAGTACTTC. It codes for CSARDGMMGTQYF.

This clonotype has ten or more counts. The chain links TRBV24-1 to TRBJ2-7; D gene uncertain. Germline V gives CDR1 KGHDR, CDR2 SFDVKD. The CDR3 contains 13 residues. V lost 5 bases and J 4 bases, leaving 11 bases between the germline ends. CDR3 sequence reads: CATSGRSDYEQYV. CDR3 coding DNA: TGTGCCACCAGTGGCAGGAGTGATTACGAGCAGTACGTC.

This clonotype has only a few counts. The gene calls are TRBV5-6 and TRBJ2-7, with D tentatively TRBD1 (6 bases). V dropped 0 bases and J dropped 5 bases, with 12 bases sitting between them. Germline V gene lookup returns CDR1 SGHDT and CDR2 YYEEEE. This CDR3 region has 14 residues. Here the CDR3 DNA reads TGTGCCAGCAGCTTGGAGGCAGGGGTGGACGAGCAGTACGTC. This translates into CASSLEAGVDEQYV.

This clonotype was counted at least ten times. The CDR3 bases are TGCGCCAGCAGCTTGGAACCGGGACAGGGCACAGATACGCAGTATTTT. Its translation: CASSLEPGQGTDTQYF. The chain is built from TRBV5-1 and TRBJ2-3; 8 bases fit TRBD1. The CDR3 is 16 residues long. V lost 0 bases to trimming and J lost 1 base; unmatched junction nucleotides: 4. Germline V CDR1 and CDR2: SGHRS, YFSETQ.

This clonotype was picked up a small number of times. V and J are TRBV15 and TRBJ2-7, with 9 bases matching TRBD1. The CDR3 sequence is 16 residues long. V dropped 1 base and J dropped 2; count of bases not matched to a gene: 6. Germline V gene sequence: CDR1 LNHNV, CDR2 YYDKDF (reference sequence). CDR3 residues: CATSRVRTGAPYEQYV. The CDR3 bases are TGTGCCACCAGCAGAGTGAGGACAGGGGCCCCCTACGAGCAGTACGTC.

This clonotype was picked up many times. The V and J genes are TRBV29-1 and TRBJ1-2; possibly TRBD1 for D (5 bases). The germline V and J ends were trimmed by 1 base and 5 bases, with 11 bases remaining between them. The length of the CDR3 is 13 residues. The germline V gene has CDR1 SQVTM and CDR2 ANQGSEA. Here the CDR3 DNA reads TGCAGCGTTGAAGGGGAACAGGCTTATGGCTACACCTTC. Residues: CSVEGEQAYGYTF.

This clonotype came up many times. V gene TRBV20-1 combines with J gene TRBJ1-6; no clear D. Germline V gene sequence: CDR1 DFQATT, CDR2 SNEGSKA (reference sequence). This CDR3 is built from 13 residues. Deletions cut 5 bases from V and 9 bases from J, with 14 bases between. CDR3 loop: CSARSNRGSPLHF. In nucleotides, the CDR3 is TGCAGTGCTCGCAGCAATCGGGGTTCACCCCTCCACTTT.

This clonotype was detected many times. The chain uses TRBV29-1 and TRBJ2-3, with 10 bases aligning to TRBD2. Germline V CDR1 and CDR2: SQVTM, ANQGSEA. With V trimmed by 6 bases and J by 4 bases, 16 bases remained unmatched. CDR3 length: 17 residues. CDR3 residues: CSVAGSSGSRGADTQYF. CDR3 nucleotide sequence: TGCAGCGTCGCCGGTTCTAGCGGGAGTCGGGGGGCAGATACGCAGTATTTT.

This clonotype has ten or more counts. V usage is TRBV20-1 and J usage is TRBJ2-7; D gene ambiguous. Trimming shortened V by 6 bases and J by 4 bases, and 7 bases separated the two germline ends. The CDR3 runs to 10 residues. CDR1 is DFQATT, CDR2 SNEGSKA, per germline (reference sequence). The CDR3 region has the DNA TGCAGTGCGGCCAGTTACGAGCAGTACTTC. As protein: CSAASYEQYF.

Many counts were recorded for this clonotype. The CDR3 protein is CASSFGYGGYEQYF. CDR3 sequence (DNA): TGTGCCAGCAGCTTTGGATATGGTGGCTACGAGCAGTACTTC. The V call is TRBV5-5, the J call TRBJ2-7; D is undetermined. Per germline, CDR1 SGHKS and CDR2 YYEKEE (reference sequence). The CDR3 spans 14 residues. V lost 2 bases, J lost 3 bases, and 12 bases lay in between.

The sample holds a few counts of this clonotype. This chain joins TRBV9 and TRBJ1-3; D might be TRBD1 (6 bases). From germline, CDR1 is SGDLS and CDR2 YYNGEE. With 3 bases removed from V and 1 base from J, the gap between germline ends came to 11 bases. There are 15 residues in the CDR3. CDR3 amino acids: CASSELGGSGNTIYF. The CDR3 coding sequence is TGTGCCAGCAGCGAGTTAGGGGGGTCTGGAAACACCATATATTTT. Supplemented by reference TRBV9 and TRBJ1-3, the full variable domain reads DSGVTQTPKHLITATGQRVTLRCSPRSGDLSVYWYQQSLDQGLQFLIQYYNGEERAKGNILERFSAQQFPDLHSELNLSSLELGDSALYFCASSELGGSGNTIYFGEGSWLTVV.

This clonotype was detected a few times. V usage is TRBV6-1 and J usage is TRBJ2-3; D tentatively fits TRBD1 or TRBD2 (5 bases each). Per the germline V gene, CDR1 is MNHNS and CDR2 is SASEGT. The germline V and J ends were trimmed by 6 bases and 0 bases, with 19 bases remaining between them. This CDR3 comprises 17 residues. CDR3 bases: TGTGCCAGCAGCGATTTACGTAGGGACGGAAGCACAGATACGCAGTATTTT. This gives the protein CASSDLRRDGSTDTQYF.

This clonotype was seen a handful of times. The chain couples TRBV4-3 to TRBJ2-2; D unresolved. The CDR3 is 16 amino acids. Germline V gene data show CDR1 as LGHNA and CDR2 as YSLEER. V lost 5 bases and J 1 base, leaving 14 bases between the germline ends. The CDR3 coding sequence is TGCGCCAGCAGCTTAGAGGTCCCAGAGAACACCGGGGAGCTGTTTTTT. This encodes CASSLEVPENTGELFF.

This clonotype was observed many times. V gene TRBV10-3 combines with J gene TRBJ2-1, with 13 bases identical to TRBD2. Germline V gene lookup returns CDR1 ENHRY and CDR2 SYGVKD. J was trimmed by 7 bases and V by 8 bases; bases with no gene match: 8. This CDR3 is 15 amino acids long. The CDR3: CAIRTSGSISNEQFF. The DNA for the CDR3 is TGTGCCATCCGGACTAGCGGGAGCATCTCTAATGAGCAGTTCTTC.

This clonotype was observed a handful of times. The chain carries TRBV20-1 and TRBJ2-3; TRBD2 aligns across 14 bases. The junction had 13 bases not matched to a gene; V was cut back by 2 bases and J by 6 bases. CDR1 DFQATT and CDR2 SNEGSKA come from the germline V gene (reference sequence). CDR3 size: 18 residues. The CDR3 loop is CSARSITRGLAGADTQYF. The DNA of the CDR3 is TGCAGTGCTAGATCTATCACAAGGGGACTAGCGGGAGCCGATACGCAGTATTTT.